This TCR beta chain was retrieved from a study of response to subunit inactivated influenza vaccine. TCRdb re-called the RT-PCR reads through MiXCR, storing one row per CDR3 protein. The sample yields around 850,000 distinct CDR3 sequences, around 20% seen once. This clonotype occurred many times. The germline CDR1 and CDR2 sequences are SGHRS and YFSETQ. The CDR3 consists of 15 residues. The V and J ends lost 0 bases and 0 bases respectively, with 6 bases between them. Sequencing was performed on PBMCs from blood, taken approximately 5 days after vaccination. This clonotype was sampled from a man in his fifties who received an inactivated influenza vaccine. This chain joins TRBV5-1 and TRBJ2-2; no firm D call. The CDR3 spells CASSLGAANTGELFF. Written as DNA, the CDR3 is TGCGCCAGCAGCTTGGGGGCAGCGAACACCGGGGAGCTGTTTTTT.